Each of the 31 T cell receptor beta chains below was sequenced from the same sample in a study of blood T cell repertoires in COVID-19. Some clones are missing from TCRdb's copy, which holds only in-frame ones; the method was immunoSEQ multiplex PCR. The table shows around 430,000 clones, with about nine tenths occurring only once. Sample: peripheral blood. These receptors originate from a woman aged 45-65 years with COVID-19, enrolled during active disease.

In this sample, this clone turned up a few times. The chain carries TRBV9 and TRBJ1-6; tentative D call: TRBD1 (6 bases). Trimming cost V 3 bases and J 0 bases, with 13 bases left between them. The CDR3 totals 17 residues. Per germline, CDR1 SGDLS and CDR2 YYNGEE. The CDR3 DNA follows: TGTGCCAGCAGCGGGGAAACAGGGAACTCCTATAATTCACCCCTCCACTTT. Amino acid sequence: CASSGETGNSYNSPLHF. Looking up the rest from reference TRBV9 and TRBJ1-6 gives the full variable domain: DSGVTQTPKHLITATGQRVTLRCSPRSGDLSVYWYQQSLDQGLQFLIQYYNGEERAKGNILERFSAQQFPDLHSELNLSSLELGDSALYFCASSGETGNSYNSPLHFGNGTRLTVT.

This chain links TRBV30 with TRBJ2-7, with 8 bases that match TRBD1. The CDR3 covers 13 residues. Germline trimming cut 1 base from V and 6 bases from J; bases unmatched to any gene: 5. Germline V gene lookup returns CDR1 GTSNPN and CDR2 SVGIG (reference sequence). The CDR3 region has the DNA TGTGCCTGGAGTGACGGACAGGGCGGCGAGCAGTACTTC. Translated, it gives CAWSDGQGGEQYF.

This chain joins TRBV7-9 and TRBJ1-1; 12 nucleotides align to TRBD1. The ends lost 5 bases at V and 4 bases at J; junction bases unmatched: 11. Germline V gene lookup returns CDR1 SEHNR and CDR2 FQNEAQ (reference sequence). There are 17 residues in the CDR3. CDR3 sequence reads: CASSTSGTGGASTEAFF. The DNA of the CDR3 is TGTGCCAGCAGCACAAGTGGGACAGGGGGCGCAAGCACTGAAGCTTTCTTT. The whole variable domain, remainder taken from reference TRBV7-9 and TRBJ1-1, is DTGVSQNPRHKITKRGQNVTFRCDPISEHNRLYWYRQTLGQGPEFLTYFQNEAQLEKSRLLSDRFSAERPKGSFSTLEIQRTEQGDSAMYLCASSTSGTGGASTEAFFGQGTRLTVV.

Written as DNA, the CDR3 is TGTGCCAGCAGTTTGGCCAGCGGGGCAGATACGCAGTATTTT. Translation gives CASSLASGADTQYF. The chain links TRBV27 to TRBJ2-3; 7 bases line up with TRBD2. Per germline, CDR1 MNHEY and CDR2 SMNVEV (reference sequence). Trimming removed 3 bases from V and 4 bases from J; junction bases left unmatched: 4. The CDR3 loop spans 14 amino acids.

This chain uses TRBV20-1 with TRBJ1-1; D may be TRBD1 (5 bases). The germline V and J ends were trimmed by 3 bases and 0 bases, with 14 bases remaining between them. Germline assignment: CDR1 DFQATT and CDR2 SNEGSKA (reference sequence). The CDR3 is made up of 15 amino acids. The DNA of the CDR3 is TGCAGTGCTAGTGGGGGGGTCGGGTTGAACACTGAAGCTTTCTTT. This translates into CSASGGVGLNTEAFF.

This chain connects TRBV27 to TRBJ2-2; D gene ambiguous. The CDR3 runs to 12 residues. Trimming pared 3 bases from V and 8 bases from J, leaving 7 bases between. In germline, CDR1 is MNHEY, CDR2 SMNVEV (reference sequence). The CDR3 region has the DNA TGTGCCAGCAGTTTTCTCCCGGGGGAGCTGTTTTTT. Translating gives CASSFLPGELFF.

V usage is TRBV7-6 and J usage is TRBJ1-2, with D unclear. This CDR3 is built from 14 residues. Germline loops: CDR1 SGHVS, CDR2 FNYEAQ. Trimming left V 4 bases short and J 4 bases short, with 13 bases between. The CDR3 DNA reads as TGTGCCAGCAGCTCCGGGGAGGGCCGCTATGGCTACACCTTC. Translating gives CASSSGEGRYGYTF.

This sequence joins TRBV29-1 and TRBJ1-1; tentatively, D is TRBD1 (5 bases). Trimming pared 3 bases from V and 6 bases from J, leaving 20 bases between. The length of the CDR3 is 15 residues. Germline V gene sequence: CDR1 SQVTM, CDR2 ANQGSEA. CDR3 nucleotides: TGCAGCGTTGATCAGGGCGCAGTTAATCTCGCTGAAGCTTTCTTT. Amino acid sequence: CSVDQGAVNLAEAFF.

This chain links TRBV7-9 with TRBJ1-2; D may be TRBD1 (5 bases). Germline loops: CDR1 SEHNR, CDR2 FQNEAQ (reference sequence). This CDR3 contains 14 residues. Trimming pared 6 bases from V and 7 bases from J, leaving 18 bases between. The CDR3 spells CASSPTGLEGGYTF. The DNA for the CDR3 is TGTGCCAGCAGTCCCACGGGACTCGAGGGTGGCTACACCTTC.

A word on this clone: A read error may account for a junction end that differs from germline. The identical CDR3 is also encoded by other nucleotide sequences in the sample. The rearrangement uses TRBV30 and TRBJ1-2, with D hard to call. Germline values: CDR1 GTSNPN, CDR2 SVGIG (reference sequence). The CDR3 spans 17 residues. Here the CDR3 reads CAWSVDWLGKANYGYTF. CDR3 bases: TGCGCCTGGAGTGTAGATTGGCTCGGGAAGGCAAACTATGGCTACACCTTC.

V gene TRBV29-1 combines with J gene TRBJ2-1; no clear D gene. The CDR3 runs to 14 residues. V was pared by 7 bases and J by 0 bases, with 13 bases between. Germline CDR1 SQVTM, CDR2 ANQGSEA. The DNA of the CDR3 is TGCAGCGCCCGCGTCCCGAACTCCTACAATGAGCAGTTCTTC. It yields the protein CSARVPNSYNEQFF.

This chain connects TRBV5-1 to TRBJ2-6; a weak D match, TRBD1 (5 bases). The V gene's germline CDR1 is SGHRS and CDR2 YFSETQ. Trimming removed 4 bases at V and 4 bases at J, with 18 bases between. The CDR3 has 17 residues. The CDR3 loop is CASSLQGNSFGANVLTF. The CDR3 DNA follows: TGCGCCAGCAGCCTCCAGGGTAATAGCTTCGGGGCCAACGTCCTGACTTTC.

The V gene is TRBV6-5, the J gene TRBJ1-6, with 11 bases fitting TRBD1. The CDR3 is 15 residues long. V lost 5 bases and J lost 10; bases outside the gene matches: 7. CDR1 and CDR2 (germline): MNHEY, SVGAGI. The CDR3 DNA reads as TGTGCCAGCAGTCGTCCGGGACAGGGGGGCTCACCCCTCCACTTT. This gives the protein CASSRPGQGGSPLHF.

V usage is TRBV19 and J usage is TRBJ2-1, with D hard to call. The length of the CDR3 is 15 residues. Germline V lookup: CDR1 LNHDA, CDR2 SQIVND (reference sequence). V was shortened by 5 bases and J by 0 bases, with 11 bases between the two germline ends. The CDR3 sequence: CASSYSLNSYNEQFF. DNA of the CDR3: TGTGCCAGTAGTTATTCGCTAAACTCCTACAATGAGCAGTTCTTC.

V and J are TRBV5-4 and TRBJ2-7, with 8 bases matching TRBD2. Germline V gene lookup returns CDR1 SGHNT and CDR2 YYREEE (reference sequence). There are 14 residues in the CDR3. V shed 0 bases, J shed 4 bases, and the junction held 3 bases outside the gene matches. The DNA for the CDR3 is TGTGCCAGCAGCTTGGAGCGGGGGAGGTACGAGCAGTACTTC. It specifies CASSLERGRYEQYF. Combining the CDR3 with reference TRBV5-4 and TRBJ2-7 gives the whole variable domain ETGVTQSPTHLIKTRGQQVTLRCSSQSGHNTVSWYQQALGQGPQFIFQYYREEENGRGNFPPRFSGLQFPNYSSELNVNALELDDSALYLCASSLERGRYEQYFGPGTRLTVT.

This rearrangement joins TRBV6-5 to TRBJ1-3; D ambiguous. This CDR3 has 14 amino acids. Trimming cost V 5 bases and J 2 bases, with 10 bases left between them. In germline, CDR1 is MNHEY, CDR2 SVGAGI. CDR3 DNA sequence: TGTGCCAGCAGTCTTTCGGTTACTGGAAACACCATATATTTT. Protein: CASSLSVTGNTIYF.

The gene calls are TRBV7-8 and TRBJ1-5; D unclear. This CDR3 is built from 14 residues. V was pared by 5 bases and J by 3 bases, with 11 bases between. The germline V gene encodes CDR1 SGHVS and CDR2 FQNEAQ. This chain's CDR3 is CASSLPQINQPQHF. Written as DNA, the CDR3 is TGTGCCAGCAGCCTCCCACAGATCAATCAGCCCCAGCATTTT.

V usage is TRBV7-9 and J usage is TRBJ1-1; tentatively, D is TRBD1 (6 bases). The CDR3 length is 14 residues. CDR1 is SEHNR and CDR2 is FQNEAQ in the germline V gene (reference sequence). Trimming took 6 bases from V and 5 from J, leaving 16 bases between them. CDR3 sequence (DNA): TGTGCCAGCAGTCGTACAGGGCAGGGAACTGAAGCTTTCTTT. Encoded protein: CASSRTGQGTEAFF.

The chain recombines TRBV25-1 with TRBJ1-6; possibly TRBD1 for D (6 bases). The CDR3 loop spans 16 amino acids. V dropped 4 bases and J dropped 5 bases, with 15 bases sitting between them. Germline values: CDR1 MGHDK, CDR2 SYGVNS. In nucleotides, the CDR3 is TGTGCCAGCAGTGGCCCCCCAGGGGACCATAATTCACCCCTCCACTTT. Translating it yields CASSGPPGDHNSPLHF.

This chain's CDR3 is CASSDWGTQYF. In nucleotides, the CDR3 is TGTGCCAGCTCGGACTGGGGGACCCAGTACTTC. The chain recombines TRBV18 with TRBJ2-5; perhaps TRBD2 as D (5 bases). Germline CDR1 reads KGHSH; CDR2 reads LQKENI. The CDR3 totals 11 residues. V was shortened by 6 bases and J by 7 bases, with 9 bases between the two germline ends.

The gene calls are TRBV9 and TRBJ1-2; TRBD1 matches at 8 bases. V lost 3 bases and J lost 4; bases outside the gene matches: 5. The germline V gene has CDR1 SGDLS and CDR2 YYNGEE. There are 14 residues in the CDR3. The CDR3 DNA reads TGTGCCAGCAGCGCCGACAGGGGATTCTATGGCTACACCTTC. Translated: CASSADRGFYGYTF. Looking up the rest from reference TRBV9 and TRBJ1-2 gives the full variable domain: DSGVTQTPKHLITATGQRVTLRCSPRSGDLSVYWYQQSLDQGLQFLIQYYNGEERAKGNILERFSAQQFPDLHSELNLSSLELGDSALYFCASSADRGFYGYTFGSGTRLTVV.

J is TRBJ2-1 and V is TRBV15; maybe TRBD1 (5 bases). Between the trimmed V and J ends, which lost 4 bases and 3 bases, there was a span of 7 bases. The CDR3 totals 13 residues. Germline loops: CDR1 LNHNV, CDR2 YYDKDF (reference sequence). Here the CDR3 DNA reads TGTGCCACCAGCACCAGGGTCTACAATGAGCAGTTCTTC. Its protein product is CATSTRVYNEQFF.

In this sample, this clone turned up once. V and J are TRBV19 and TRBJ1-1, with 9 bases aligning to TRBD1. Trimming removed 5 bases from V and 7 bases from J; junction bases left unmatched: 8. CDR3 length: 14 residues. Germline V gene data show CDR1 as LNHDA and CDR2 as SQIVND (reference sequence). Here the CDR3 reads CASSVGQGSLEAFF. The CDR3 nucleotides are TGTGCCAGTAGTGTGGGACAGGGCTCGCTTGAAGCTTTCTTT.

Comments on this clone: The sample has other DNA sequences that encode this CDR3 too. V is TRBV5-1 and J is TRBJ2-3; D unclear. Trimming took off 4 bases at V and 0 bases at J, with 6 bases between the two ends. Germline lookup yields CDR1 SGHRS and CDR2 YFSETQ. The CDR3 has 13 residues. In DNA form, the CDR3 reads TGCGCCAGCAGCCCAGGTAGCACAGATACGCAGTATTTT. Translated: CASSPGSTDTQYF.

The CDR3 is CASSSGLAGAQSTDTQYF. The CDR3 nucleotides are TGCGCCAGCAGCTCAGGACTAGCGGGGGCACAAAGCACAGATACGCAGTATTTT. V gene TRBV5-1 combines with J gene TRBJ2-3; 13 nucleotides align to TRBD2. Germline V gene data show CDR1 as SGHRS and CDR2 as YFSETQ. Unmatched junction bases numbered 7, after V lost 3 bases and J lost 0 bases. CDR3 length: 18 amino acids.

The rearrangement links TRBV5-4 to TRBJ2-7, with D maybe TRBD1 (5 bases). This CDR3 is built from 14 residues. Per the germline V gene, CDR1 is SGHNT and CDR2 is YYREEE (reference sequence). The V end lost 1 base, the J end lost 2 bases, and 10 bases lay between the germline ends. CDR3 nucleotide sequence: TGTGCCAGCAGCTTGTTTTTAGGGGCCTACGAGCAGTACTTC. This sequence encodes CASSLFLGAYEQYF.

The chain links TRBV6-5 to TRBJ2-7; 8 positions agree with TRBD1. The J segment lost 1 base and the V segment lost 6 bases, leaving 8 bases of the junction unmatched. The CDR3 totals 15 residues. From germline, CDR1 is MNHEY and CDR2 SVGAGI. The CDR3 region is CASRIGQGRSYEQYF. CDR3 coding DNA: TGTGCCAGCAGGATCGGACAGGGTCGTTCCTACGAGCAGTACTTC.

The genes are TRBV27 and TRBJ2-7; perhaps TRBD2 as D (5 bases). Germline CDR1 MNHEY, CDR2 SMNVEV (reference sequence). The CDR3 contains 12 residues. V lost 5 bases and J 4 bases, leaving 9 bases between the germline ends. The CDR3 nucleotides are TGTGCCAGCAGTAGCGGCTCGTACGAGCAGTACTTC. Its protein product is CASSSGSYEQYF.

The chain couples TRBV5-1 to TRBJ2-7; D might be TRBD1 (5 bases). The CDR3 length is 13 residues. Per the germline V gene, CDR1 is SGHRS and CDR2 is YFSETQ. The V and J ends lost 0 bases and 1 base respectively, with 5 bases between them. The CDR3 is CASSLEGSYEQYF. CDR3 DNA: TGCGCCAGCAGCTTGGAGGGGTCCTACGAGCAGTACTTC.

The chain couples TRBV9 to TRBJ1-3; D possibly corresponds to TRBD1 (5 bases). Germline V gene lookup returns CDR1 SGDLS and CDR2 YYNGEE. The CDR3 runs 15 residues. The germline V and J ends were trimmed by 4 bases and 0 bases, with 11 bases remaining between them. CDR3 sequence: CASSLQVSSGNTIYF. The CDR3 bases are TGTGCCAGCAGCTTACAGGTATCCTCTGGAAACACCATATATTTT. The full variable domain, with the rest looked up from reference TRBV9 and TRBJ1-3, is DSGVTQTPKHLITATGQRVTLRCSPRSGDLSVYWYQQSLDQGLQFLIQYYNGEERAKGNILERFSAQQFPDLHSELNLSSLELGDSALYFCASSLQVSSGNTIYFGEGSWLTVV.

This clone was recorded once. CDR3 nucleotides: TGTGCCAGCAGTTTAACGGGGGATGGGGGCTACACCTTC. This gives the protein CASSLTGDGGYTF. The chain is built from TRBV12-3 or TRBV12-4 and TRBJ1-2; weak D call: TRBD1 (5 bases). The CDR3 is made up of 13 amino acids. The V gene lost 2 bases and the J gene lost 8 bases, with 12 bases spanning the gap.